Listed here are 25 T cell receptor beta chains from one sample, sequenced in a study of control samples from healthy donors and cancer patients. The protocol was immunoSEQ multiplex PCR, while the TCRdb copy is restricted to in-frame clones and leaves out a portion. There are roughly 200,000 clones in the sample; 90% to 95% occur only once, and more than 1.4% lies in the top ten. Sequenced: blood. These receptors came from a man aged 18-30 years in good health.

The J gene is TRBJ1-6, the V gene TRBV6-5; perhaps TRBD1 as D (5 bases). This CDR3 is 13 amino acids long. CDR1 MNHEY and CDR2 SVGAGI come from the germline V gene. The V end was cut by 11 bases, the J end by 6 bases, with 14 bases between. CDR3 in amino acids: CAGGGARNSPLHF. In DNA form, the CDR3 reads TGTGCCGGGGGAGGGGCCCGTAATTCACCCCTCCACTTT.

This chain joins TRBV7-3 and TRBJ2-2, with TRBD1 as a possible D gene (6 bases). The CDR3 contains 13 residues. Trimming removed 4 bases from V and 5 bases from J, with 8 bases in between. Germline V gene data show CDR1 as SGHTA and CDR2 as FQGTGA. The CDR3 here is CASSSTGTGELFF. The DNA for the CDR3 is TGTGCCAGCAGCTCAACAGGGACCGGGGAGCTGTTTTTT.

The rearrangement uses TRBV18 and TRBJ2-7, with 7 bases fitting TRBD2. The CDR3 extends over 15 amino acids. Trimming removed 2 bases from V and 5 bases from J; junction bases left unmatched: 9. Germline V CDR1 and CDR2: KGHSH, LQKENI. The CDR3 bases are TGTGCCAGCTCACCAGTAAGCGGGGCAGTCGACGAGCAGTACTTC. This sequence encodes CASSPVSGAVDEQYF. The complete variable domain, with remaining parts taken from reference TRBV18 and TRBJ2-7, reads NAGVMQNPRHLVRRRGQEARLRCSPMKGHSHVYWYRQLPEEGLKFMVYLQKENIIDESGMPKERFSAEFPKEGPSILRIQQVVRGDSAAYFCASSPVSGAVDEQYFGPGTRLTVT.

The chain has TRBV18 and TRBJ1-1; TRBD1 aligns across 8 bases. This CDR3 has 14 amino acids. Germline CDR1 reads KGHSH; CDR2 reads LQKENI. J was trimmed by 3 bases and V by 3 bases; bases with no gene match: 3. The CDR3 is CASSPQGADTEAFF. The CDR3 nucleotides read TGTGCCAGCTCACCCCAGGGGGCAGACACTGAAGCTTTCTTT.

The V call is TRBV11-3, the J call TRBJ2-1; D gene ambiguous. Germline CDR1 is SGHNT and CDR2 is YENEEA. The V end lost 0 bases, the J end lost 8 bases, and 11 bases lay between the germline ends. CDR3 length: 14 residues. In DNA, the CDR3 is TGTGCCAGCAGCTTAGAGGGGTCCCTAGATGAGCAGTTCTTC. This codes for CASSLEGSLDEQFF.

The genes are TRBV5-1 and TRBJ2-7, with a possible D match to TRBD1 (5 bases). The CDR3 covers 15 residues. The germline V and J ends were trimmed by 0 bases and 2 bases, with 12 bases remaining between them. Germline V gene lookup returns CDR1 SGHRS and CDR2 YFSETQ. This CDR3 reads CASSLGAGKTYEQYF. CDR3 nucleotide sequence: TGCGCCAGCAGCTTGGGGGCAGGGAAAACCTACGAGCAGTACTTC.

The chain recombines TRBV29-1 with TRBJ1-2; unclear D gene. CDR3 length: 12 residues. Trimming removed 8 bases at V and 2 bases at J, with 12 bases between. CDR1 SQVTM and CDR2 ANQGSEA come from the germline V gene. DNA of the CDR3: TGCAGCTTCCTAATCCTGAACTATGGCTACACCTTC. Translated, it gives CSFLILNYGYTF.

A remark on this clone: The junction departs from the called germline gene at one end, perhaps through a read error. This rearrangement joins TRBV28 to TRBJ2-7, with D tentatively TRBD1 or TRBD2 (6 bases each). Germline assignment: CDR1 MDHEN and CDR2 SYDVKM. The CDR3 totals 11 residues. The CDR3 DNA is TGCGCCACATGGGGGGCCCACGAGCAGTACTTC. Its protein is CATWGAHEQYF.

The V gene is TRBV5-1, the J gene TRBJ2-5; 7 nucleotides agree with TRBD1. Germline-derived CDR1 and CDR2 are SGHRS and YFSETQ. The V gene end was trimmed by 4 bases and the J gene end by 3 bases; junction bases not matched to a gene: 6. The CDR3 sequence is 14 residues long. CDR3 protein: CASSPSTGKETQYF. The CDR3 DNA follows: TGCGCCAGCAGCCCTTCGACAGGGAAAGAGACCCAGTACTTC.

V usage is TRBV7-8 and J usage is TRBJ1-1, with D unresolved. V was trimmed by 2 bases and J by 0 bases, leaving 10 bases between them. The CDR3 loop spans 15 amino acids. Per the germline V gene, CDR1 is SGHVS and CDR2 is FQNEAQ. The CDR3 here is CASSLPQVLNTEAFF. For the CDR3, the DNA is TGTGCCAGCAGCTTACCGCAGGTTTTGAACACTGAAGCTTTCTTT.

This CDR3 is CASLERHRDYGYTF. The DNA of the CDR3 is TGTGCCAGCTTAGAGCGTCACAGGGACTATGGCTACACCTTC. The chain has TRBV2 and TRBJ1-2, with D possibly TRBD1 on 6 matching bases. The V gene's germline CDR1 is SNHLY and CDR2 FYNNEI. V was pared by 8 bases and J by 3 bases, with 16 bases between. This CDR3 is 14 amino acids long.

V is TRBV6-4 and J is TRBJ2-1; 11 positions agree with TRBD1. The CDR3 has 14 amino acids. J lost 9 bases, V lost 6 bases, and 7 bases had no gene match. CDR1 and CDR2 (germline): MRHNA, SNTAGT. The CDR3 protein is CASSVTGTGGEQFF. DNA of the CDR3: TGTGCCAGCAGCGTGACAGGGACAGGGGGTGAGCAGTTCTTC.

The chain links TRBV7-3 to TRBJ1-1; D ambiguous. Germline CDR1 reads SGHTA; CDR2 reads FQGTGA. The CDR3 runs to 13 residues. V was pared by 5 bases and J by 0 bases, with 7 bases between. The DNA of the CDR3 is TGTGCCAGCAGCGCGGGAGTGAACACTGAAGCTTTCTTT. Amino acids: CASSAGVNTEAFF.

The chain recombines TRBV24-1 with TRBJ1-1; D is perhaps TRBD1 (5 bases). Germline V gene data show CDR1 as KGHDR and CDR2 as SFDVKD. Between the trimmed V and J ends, which lost 3 bases and 4 bases, there was a span of 5 bases. CDR3 length equals 12 residues. The CDR3 nucleotides read TGTGCCACCAGTGATGGGACCACTGAAGCTTTCTTT. Translated: CATSDGTTEAFF.

The V gene is TRBV5-1, the J gene TRBJ1-4, with D perhaps matching TRBD1 (5 bases). With 4 bases removed from V and 6 bases from J, the gap between germline ends came to 7 bases. This CDR3 has 12 amino acids. The germline V gene encodes CDR1 SGHRS and CDR2 YFSETQ. The CDR3 sequence: CASSGADEKLFF. CDR3 nucleotide sequence: TGCGCCAGCAGCGGGGCCGATGAAAAACTGTTTTTT.

The V gene is TRBV5-6, the J gene TRBJ2-1; 11 nucleotides agree with TRBD1. Germline assignment: CDR1 SGHDT and CDR2 YYEEEE. This CDR3 has 15 residues. V was clipped by 7 bases and J by 7 bases; unmatched bases: 10. CDR3 nucleotide sequence: TGTGCCAGCGAACTACCGGGACAGGGGGATAATGAGCAGTTCTTC. Translation gives CASELPGQGDNEQFF.

On this clone itself: The same CDR3 arises from other DNA sequences in this sample as well. This sequence joins TRBV4-1 and TRBJ1-3, with TRBD1 matching over 7 bases. Trimming took 1 base from V and 4 from J; bases not matched to a gene: 4. There are 15 residues in the CDR3. Germline V lookup: CDR1 MGHRA, CDR2 YSYEKL. CDR3 nucleotides: TGCGCCAGCAGCCAAGTTCAGGGGGGCGGAAACACCATATATTTT. It specifies CASSQVQGGGNTIYF.

The chain couples TRBV2 to TRBJ1-4; D gene unclear. Trimming left V 3 bases short and J 2 bases short, with 16 bases between. CDR1 is SNHLY, CDR2 FYNNEI, per germline. This CDR3 contains 17 residues. The CDR3 DNA sequence: TGTGCCAGCAGTGATCAGACCGGCCCCCGGACTAATGAAAAACTGTTTTTT. Its protein product is CASSDQTGPRTNEKLFF.

This chain joins TRBV7-9 and TRBJ2-1; 8 bases align to TRBD1. CDR1 is SEHNR and CDR2 is FQNEAQ in the germline V gene (reference sequence). The CDR3 length is 16 residues. Trimming took 5 bases from V and 0 from J; bases not matched to a gene: 6. The CDR3 nucleotides are TGTGCCAGCAGCATCCAGGGGGCCCGCTCCTACAATGAGCAGTTCTTC. Its translation is CASSIQGARSYNEQFF. The full variable domain, rest sourced from reference TRBV7-9 and TRBJ2-1, is DTGVSQNPRHKITKRGQNVTFRCDPISEHNRLYWYRQTLGQGPEFLTYFQNEAQLEKSRLLSDRFSAERPKGSFSTLEIQRTEQGDSAMYLCASSIQGARSYNEQFFGPGTRLTVL.

This clone was seen a handful of times. Additional DNA sequences in this sample encode the identical CDR3. This chain connects TRBV12-3 or TRBV12-4 to TRBJ1-2; D ambiguous. The V gene lost 3 bases and the J gene lost 2 bases, with 4 bases spanning the gap. CDR3 length: 12 amino acids. Here the CDR3 DNA reads TGTGCCAGCAGTTTCAGCAACTATGGCTACACCTTC. Its protein product is CASSFSNYGYTF.

The chain is built from TRBV5-1 and TRBJ2-6; possible D gene TRBD1, 5 bases. Trimming took 3 bases from V and 4 from J, leaving 14 bases between them. CDR1 and CDR2 (germline): SGHRS, YFSETQ. This CDR3 has 16 residues. In DNA form, the CDR3 reads TGCGCCAGCAGCTGGGGCCCTGACCGAGGGGCCAACGTCCTGACTTTC. Protein product: CASSWGPDRGANVLTF.

This chain links TRBV14 with TRBJ2-1, with TRBD2 matching over 7 bases. Germline CDR1 SGHDN, CDR2 FVKESK. The V and J ends lost 4 bases and 5 bases, in that order; junction bases with no gene match: 14. There are 17 residues in the CDR3. The CDR3, as DNA: TGTGCCAGCAGCCCTACCTCCGGGACTACGATGAACAATGAGCAGTTCTTC. Its protein product is CASSPTSGTTMNNEQFF.

The chain employs TRBV13 and TRBJ1-4, with 9 bases matching TRBD1. This CDR3 has 15 amino acids. Germline V gene data show CDR1 as PRHDT and CDR2 as FYEKMQ (reference sequence). V shed 2 bases and J 6 bases; nucleotides not matched to a gene: 4. The DNA for the CDR3 is TGTGCCAGCAGCTTAACAGGGGGCGCGGATGAAAAACTGTTTTTT. Amino acid sequence: CASSLTGGADEKLFF. Using reference TRBV13 and TRBJ1-4 for the parts outside the CDR3, the full variable domain is AAGVIQSPRHLIKEKRETATLKCYPIPRHDTVYWYQQGPGQDPQFLISFYEKMQSDKGSIPDRFSAQQFSDYHSELNMSSLELGDSALYFCASSLTGGADEKLFFGSGTQLSVL.

Only a few counts were recorded for this clone. The gene calls are TRBV6-1 and TRBJ2-7, with D possibly matching TRBD2 (6 bases). Germline V gene sequence: CDR1 MNHNS, CDR2 SASEGT. The CDR3 runs 14 residues. The V end lost 1 base, the J end lost 4 bases, and 11 bases lay between the germline ends. This CDR3 is CASSEGRGRYEQYF. As DNA, the CDR3 is TGTGCCAGCAGTGAAGGGCGGGGTAGATACGAGCAGTACTTC.

The CDR3 here is CASSEARDYQNNEQFF. The CDR3 DNA follows: TGTGCCAGCAGTGAAGCCCGGGACTATCAAAACAATGAGCAGTTCTTC. The chain couples TRBV2 to TRBJ2-1; 7 bases match TRBD2. CDR1 SNHLY and CDR2 FYNNEI come from the germline V gene. This CDR3 has 16 residues. V lost 0 bases and J lost 5; bases outside the gene matches: 7. Using reference TRBV2 and TRBJ2-1 for the parts outside the CDR3, the full variable domain is EPEVTQTPSHQVTQMGQEVILRCVPISNHLYFYWYRQILGQKVEFLVSFYNNEISEKSEIFDDQFSVERPDGSNFTLKIRSTKLEDSAMYFCASSEARDYQNNEQFFGPGTRLTVL.